This TCR beta chain came from a study of STAT5B mutations in CD4+ large granular lymphocyte leukemia. Germline V gene lookup returns CDR1 SQVTM and CDR2 ANQGSEA. This CDR3 comprises 14 residues. This clone was seen only a few times. Its matching antigen is unknown. Generated by immunoSEQ multiplex PCR, the TCRdb table keeps only in-frame clones and is missing some. This table holds about 34,000 clones, approximately 88% found once. Study-level results: Patient CD4-sorted repertoires looked more clonal than healthy CD4+ repertoires, even without putative leukemic clones. Top patient clones used TRBV06 genes more often: 8/27 versus 2/35 in controls. Approximately 25% of private leukemic clonotypes occurred rarely in other patients' non-leukemic repertoires.

The chain joins TRBV29-1 to TRBJ2-3; D call uncertain. This TCR came from a human donor in good health. The material sequenced was CD4+ T cells from blood buffy coats. CDR3 nucleotides: TGCAGTTCAGGATCGATGGCTAGCACAGATACGCAGTATTTT. Amino acids: CSSGSMASTDTQYF.